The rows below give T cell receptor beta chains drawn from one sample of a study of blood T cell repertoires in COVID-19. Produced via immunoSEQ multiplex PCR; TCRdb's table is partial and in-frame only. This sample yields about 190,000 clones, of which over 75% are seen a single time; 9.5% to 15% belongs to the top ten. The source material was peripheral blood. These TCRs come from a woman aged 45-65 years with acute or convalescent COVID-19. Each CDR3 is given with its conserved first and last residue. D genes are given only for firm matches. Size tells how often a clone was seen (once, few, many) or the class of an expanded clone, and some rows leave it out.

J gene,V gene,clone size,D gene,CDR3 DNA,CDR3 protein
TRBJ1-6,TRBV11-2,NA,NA,TGTGCCAGCAGCTTAGAGCGGAATTCACCCCTCCACTTT,CASSLERNSPLHF
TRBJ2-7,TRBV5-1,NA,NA,TGCGCCAGCAGCTTGGGAGGACAGAAAGAGCAGTACTTC,CASSLGGQKEQYF
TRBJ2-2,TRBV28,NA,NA,TGTGCCAGCAGAGTTATCCTAGGGGATACGAACACCGGGGAGCTGTTTTTT,CASRVILGDTNTGELFF
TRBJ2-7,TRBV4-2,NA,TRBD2,TGTGCCAGCAGCCAAGTGCAGCGGGGGGGAAACGAGCAGTACTTC,CASSQVQRGGNEQYF
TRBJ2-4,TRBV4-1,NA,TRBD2,TGCGCCAGCAGCCAAGATGGGGCTAGCGGGAGGGGAAGGATTCAGTACTTC,CASSQDGASGRGRIQYF
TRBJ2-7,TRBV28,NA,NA,TGTGCCAGCCGACCACAGGGATCCTACGAGCAGTACTTC,CASRPQGSYEQYF
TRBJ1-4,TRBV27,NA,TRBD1,TGTGCCAGCAGTTCCCGGACAGGAGTTAATGAAAAACTGTTTTTT,CASSSRTGVNEKLFF
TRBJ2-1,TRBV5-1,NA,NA,TGCGCCAGCAGCTTCTCCGGAGCCTACAATGAGCAGTTCTTC,CASSFSGAYNEQFF
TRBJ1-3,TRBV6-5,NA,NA,TGTGCCAGCAGTTACCGGGGTTCCAGCTCTGGAAACACCATATATTTT,CASSYRGSSSGNTIYF
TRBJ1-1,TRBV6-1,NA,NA,TGTGCCAGCAGTGAGACATGGAACACTGAAGCTTTCTTT,CASSETWNTEAFF
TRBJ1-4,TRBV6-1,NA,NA,TGTGCCAGCAGTGAAGTGGGAGGTGAAAAACTGTTTTTT,CASSEVGGEKLFF
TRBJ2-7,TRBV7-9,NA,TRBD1,TGTGCCAGCAACCCAGGACAGGGGCCCAGGTTGGAGCAGTACTTC,CASNPGQGPRLEQYF
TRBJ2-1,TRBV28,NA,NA,TGTGCCAGCAGTTGGGGGGCAGGGGGCTCCTACAATGAGCAGTTCTTC,CASSWGAGGSYNEQFF
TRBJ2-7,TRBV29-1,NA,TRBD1,TGCAGCGTTGTAGGACAGGGACGCGAGCAGTACTTC,CSVVGQGREQYF
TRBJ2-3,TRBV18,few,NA,TGTGCCAGCTCACCCAGCGGACCCTCAGATACGCAGTATTTT,CASSPSGPSDTQYF
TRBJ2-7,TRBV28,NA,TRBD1,TGTGCCAGCAGTTGGGAAGGACAGGGAATCTACGAGCAGTACTTC,CASSWEGQGIYEQYF
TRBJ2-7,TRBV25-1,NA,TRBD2,TGTGCCAGCAGTTCCCCCTTAGCGGGAATCGAGCAGTACTTC,CASSSPLAGIEQYF
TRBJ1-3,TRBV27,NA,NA,TGTGCCAGCAGTGCTCAGGGCTATTCTGGAAACACCATATATTTT,CASSAQGYSGNTIYF
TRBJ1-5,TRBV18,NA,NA,TGTGCCAGCTCACCGAACAGGGTCCTTGAGAATCAGCCCCAGCATTTT,CASSPNRVLENQPQHF
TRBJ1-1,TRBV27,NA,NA,TGTGCCAGCAGTTTAAGAGCAGGGAAAGCTTTCTTT,CASSLRAGKAFF
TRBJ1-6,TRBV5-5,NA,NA,TGTGCCAGCAGCCCGACGGGGGGGAATTCACCCCTCCACTTT,CASSPTGGNSPLHF
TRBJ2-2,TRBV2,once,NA,TGTGCCAGCAGTGATCCACACTCCCCTAGTTTCGGGCTGTTTTTT,CASSDPHSPSFGLFF
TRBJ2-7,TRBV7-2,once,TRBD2,TGTGCCAGCAGCTCAGTAACTAGCGGGAGGAACGAGCAGTACTTC,CASSSVTSGRNEQYF
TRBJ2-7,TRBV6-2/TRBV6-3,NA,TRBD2,TGTGCCAGCAGTTCTTCCGGGGGGGAGCAGTACTTC,CASSSSGGEQYF
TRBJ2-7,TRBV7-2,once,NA,TGTGCCAGCAGCCTAACGCTCGCCTACGAGCAGTACTTC,CASSLTLAYEQYF
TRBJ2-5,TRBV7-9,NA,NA,TGTGCCAGCAGCTTGCGCCCAGGGGAGACCCAGTACTTC,CASSLRPGETQYF
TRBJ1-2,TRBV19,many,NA,TGTGCTAGCGAGATAGGGGGAGGCTACACCTTC,CASEIGGGYTF
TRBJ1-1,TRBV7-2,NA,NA,TGTGCCAGCAGCTTAGAGGGGTCGAACACTGAAGCTTTCTTT,CASSLEGSNTEAFF
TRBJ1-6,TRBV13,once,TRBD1,TGTGCCAGCAGCGACCGGGACAGGTTCAATTCACCCCTCCACTTT,CASSDRDRFNSPLHF
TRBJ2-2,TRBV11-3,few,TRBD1,TGTGCCAGCAGCTTAGGACAGGGGAACACCGGGGAGCTGTTTTTT,CASSLGQGNTGELFF
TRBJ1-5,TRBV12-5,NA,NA,TGTGCTAGTGGTTTGGGGACCCTCTCGGCGGCGGGTATCAGCCCCCAGCATTTT,CASGLGTLSAAGISPQHF
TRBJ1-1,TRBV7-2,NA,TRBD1,TGTGCCAGCAGCTTAGGGCCGGGACAGGGGAGTTGGTCGAACACTGAAGCTTTCTTT,CASSLGPGQGSWSNTEAFF
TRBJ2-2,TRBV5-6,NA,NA,TGTGCCAGCAAGGGGGGGCCCATGAACACCGGGGAGCTGTTTTTT,CASKGGPMNTGELFF
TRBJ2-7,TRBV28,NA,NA,TGTGCCAGCGGAGGTCCGGGCCGTTACGAGCAGTACTTC,CASGGPGRYEQYF
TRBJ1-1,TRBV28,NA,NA,NA,CASSSSTGGSTEAFF
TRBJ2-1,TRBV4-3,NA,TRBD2,TGCGCCAGCAGCCAAGATCAGGTAGCGGGAGCCTATGAGCAGTTCTTC,CASSQDQVAGAYEQFF
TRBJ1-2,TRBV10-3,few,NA,TGTGCCATCAGTGAGCCCGGGGTTGGGGACTATGGCTACACCTTC,CAISEPGVGDYGYTF